Following are 19 T cell receptor beta chains from one sample sequenced in a study of T cells after somatic rescue of genetic block. TCRdb keeps only in-frame clones here, not all; method: immunoSEQ multiplex PCR. The sample lists about 14,000 clones, around 68% occurring once. Sequences were obtained from peripheral blood mononuclear cells (PBMCs). All receptors derive from a man aged 18 to 35.

V usage is TRBV7-2 and J usage is TRBJ2-3; weak D call: TRBD1 (5 bases). There are 15 residues in the CDR3. Per the germline V gene, CDR1 is SGHTA and CDR2 is FQGNSA. V dropped 3 bases and J dropped 0 bases, with 10 bases sitting between them. The DNA of the CDR3 is TGTGCCAGCAGCTTCCGGACATTGAGCACAGATACGCAGTATTTT. Translated: CASSFRTLSTDTQYF.

Only a few counts were recorded for this clone. This rearrangement joins TRBV27 to TRBJ1-5; tentative D call: TRBD1 (5 bases). The V gene lost 2 bases and the J gene lost 2 bases, with 7 bases spanning the gap. This CDR3 spans 14 amino acids. Germline lookup yields CDR1 MNHEY and CDR2 SMNVEV (reference sequence). The CDR3 here is CASSLQGGNQPQHF. CDR3 DNA sequence: TGTGCCAGCAGTTTACAGGGAGGCAATCAGCCCCAGCATTTT.

The chain carries TRBV7-8 and TRBJ1-5, with TRBD1 identical over 7 bases. This CDR3 spans 14 amino acids. The V gene's germline CDR1 is SGHVS and CDR2 FQNEAQ. J was trimmed by 2 bases and V by 5 bases; bases with no gene match: 3. The CDR3 DNA reads TGTGCCAGCAGCAGGGGGCTTGGCAATCAGCCCCAGCATTTT. Its protein product is CASSRGLGNQPQHF.

This clone was observed once. The gene calls are TRBV28 and TRBJ1-4; 9 nucleotides agree with TRBD1. The CDR3 is 15 amino acids. V lost 4 bases, J lost 5 bases, and 5 bases stayed unmatched. CDR1 MDHEN and CDR2 SYDVKM come from the germline V gene. CDR3 protein: CASSSGGTGNEKLFF. The CDR3 nucleotides read TGTGCCAGCAGTTCCGGGGGGACAGGGAATGAAAAACTGTTTTTT.

This chain uses TRBV7-9 with TRBJ2-1; TRBD2 matches 7 bases. CDR1 SEHNR and CDR2 FQNEAQ come from the germline V gene (reference sequence). Germline trimming cut 6 bases from V and 4 bases from J; bases unmatched to any gene: 6. This CDR3 has 14 residues. This chain's CDR3 is CASRHPAGYNEQFF. Here the CDR3 DNA reads TGTGCCAGCAGACATCCAGCGGGATACAATGAGCAGTTCTTC.

This clone was seen more than once but under ten times. This chain uses TRBV18 with TRBJ1-2; 9 nucleotides agree with TRBD1. Trimming cost V 2 bases and J 4 bases; bases outside gene matches: 8. From germline, CDR1 is KGHSH and CDR2 LQKENI. The CDR3 covers 16 residues. DNA of the CDR3: TGTGCCAGCTCACCAACATTATCGGGACAGGGCTATGGCTACACCTTC. Translated, it gives CASSPTLSGQGYGYTF.

The V gene is TRBV6-6, the J gene TRBJ2-1; D unclear. V dropped 3 bases and J dropped 3 bases, with 12 bases sitting between them. The CDR3 loop spans 15 amino acids. Per germline, CDR1 MNHNY and CDR2 SVGAGI (reference sequence). In nucleotides, the CDR3 is TGTGCCAGCAGTTATGTTGGCCCAGGCTACAATGAGCAGTTCTTC. Translation gives CASSYVGPGYNEQFF.

This clone turned up a few times. The chain carries TRBV19 and TRBJ1-2; 8 bases align to TRBD1. The junction had 15 bases not matched to a gene; V was cut back by 7 bases and J by 8 bases. The CDR3 loop spans 15 amino acids. CDR1 and CDR2 (germline): LNHDA, SQIVND (reference sequence). CDR3 nucleotide sequence: TGTGCCAGTACCCCCTGGACAGGGTCAGGGAAGGGCTACACCTTC. The encoded protein is CASTPWTGSGKGYTF.

In this sample, this clone turned up once. The chain recombines TRBV25-1 with TRBJ1-6; no definite D call. Trimming took 7 bases from V and 6 from J, leaving 19 bases between them. CDR1 is MGHDK and CDR2 is SYGVNS in the germline V gene. This CDR3 comprises 16 residues. The chain's CDR3 is CASTLTGGGLNSPLHF. The CDR3 region has the DNA TGTGCCAGCACCTTGACCGGTGGTGGTCTTAATTCACCCCTCCACTTT.

The chain employs TRBV29-1 and TRBJ2-3, with 8 bases matching TRBD2. Trimming took 7 bases from V and 5 from J; bases not matched to a gene: 20. CDR3 length: 17 residues. CDR1 is SQVTM, CDR2 ANQGSEA, per germline. The CDR3 here is CSALSGLNGRALDTQYF. CDR3 in DNA: TGCAGCGCGTTGTCAGGGCTTAACGGGAGGGCCTTAGATACGCAGTATTTT.

This chain uses TRBV19 with TRBJ1-3, with 7 bases fitting TRBD1. Germline V CDR1 and CDR2: LNHDA, SQIVND (reference sequence). V gave up 6 bases and J gave up 0 bases; unmatched junction bases: 8. This CDR3 contains 16 residues. In nucleotides, the CDR3 is TGTGCCAGTAGGACAGGGAGCTTCTTCTCTGGAAACACCATATATTTT. This encodes CASRTGSFFSGNTIYF.

With regard to this clone: One end of the junction does not line up with germline, which may come from a read error. The chain links TRBV7-7 to TRBJ2-5; D remains ambiguous. The CDR3 loop spans 15 amino acids. The germline CDR1 and CDR2 sequences are SSHAT and FNYEAQ (reference sequence). The CDR3 nucleotides are TGTGCTAGCAGCTTACGTCCAGGATTGTATGAGACCCAGTACTTC. It is translated as CASSLRPGLYETQYF.

The chain carries TRBV11-3 and TRBJ2-2; the D gene is possibly TRBD2 (7 bases). The CDR3 is 16 residues long. The germline V gene has CDR1 SGHNT and CDR2 YENEEA. Trimming took off 3 bases at V and 1 base at J, with 12 bases between the two ends. The CDR3 is CASSFGGRWNTGELFF. In DNA form, the CDR3 reads TGTGCCAGCAGCTTCGGGGGGCGTTGGAACACCGGGGAGCTGTTTTTT.

This clone appeared a few times. The V gene is TRBV20-1, the J gene TRBJ1-1; possible D gene TRBD1, 5 bases. V dropped 5 bases and J dropped 4 bases, with 8 bases sitting between them. Germline V gives CDR1 DFQATT, CDR2 SNEGSKA (reference sequence). CDR3 size: 11 residues. CDR3 coding DNA: TGCAGTGCTGGCAGGGTCACTGAAGCTTTCTTT. This gives the protein CSAGRVTEAFF.

This clone was observed once. This sequence joins TRBV29-1 and TRBJ1-2, with a possible D match to TRBD1 (5 bases). Trimming took off 4 bases at V and 4 bases at J, with 13 bases between the two ends. There are 13 residues in the CDR3. Germline values: CDR1 SQVTM, CDR2 ANQGSEA. The CDR3 reads CSVVIREAYGYTF. The DNA for the CDR3 is TGCAGCGTTGTGATCAGGGAGGCCTATGGCTACACCTTC.

The V gene is TRBV28, the J gene TRBJ2-6; D is ambiguous. V was pared by 4 bases and J by 0 bases, with 7 bases between. CDR1 and CDR2 from the germline V gene are MDHEN and SYDVKM. The length of the CDR3 is 15 residues. The CDR3 loop is CASSSPASGANVLTF. DNA for the CDR3: TGTGCCAGCAGTTCACCCGCCTCTGGGGCCAACGTCCTGACTTTC.

This clone has more than one count but fewer than ten. The chain uses TRBV7-3 and TRBJ2-6; 7 bases are a match to TRBD1. Per germline, CDR1 SGHTA and CDR2 FQGTGA. With V trimmed by 8 bases and J by 0 bases, 10 bases remained unmatched. This CDR3 is built from 17 residues. The CDR3 DNA follows: TGTGCCAGCCAGGGGGTCAGGGGTAGCTCTGGGGCCAACGTCCTGACTTTC. Its protein product is CASQGVRGSSGANVLTF.

This chain joins TRBV2 and TRBJ2-7; D uncertain. The CDR3 covers 14 residues. Trimming removed 5 bases from V and 0 bases from J, with 11 bases in between. Germline-derived CDR1 and CDR2 are SNHLY and FYNNEI. The CDR3 nucleotides are TGTGCCAGCAGTTTCAGGTCTACCTCCTACGAGCAGTACTTC. Translation: CASSFRSTSYEQYF.

The gene calls are TRBV6-1 and TRBJ1-2, with D maybe TRBD1 (6 bases). Trimming removed 5 bases at V and 4 bases at J, with 11 bases between. Germline values: CDR1 MNHNS, CDR2 SASEGT. The CDR3 is 13 amino acids. Here the CDR3 reads CASSLGQLYGYTF. The DNA of the CDR3 is TGTGCCAGCAGTCTCGGACAGCTCTATGGCTACACCTTC.